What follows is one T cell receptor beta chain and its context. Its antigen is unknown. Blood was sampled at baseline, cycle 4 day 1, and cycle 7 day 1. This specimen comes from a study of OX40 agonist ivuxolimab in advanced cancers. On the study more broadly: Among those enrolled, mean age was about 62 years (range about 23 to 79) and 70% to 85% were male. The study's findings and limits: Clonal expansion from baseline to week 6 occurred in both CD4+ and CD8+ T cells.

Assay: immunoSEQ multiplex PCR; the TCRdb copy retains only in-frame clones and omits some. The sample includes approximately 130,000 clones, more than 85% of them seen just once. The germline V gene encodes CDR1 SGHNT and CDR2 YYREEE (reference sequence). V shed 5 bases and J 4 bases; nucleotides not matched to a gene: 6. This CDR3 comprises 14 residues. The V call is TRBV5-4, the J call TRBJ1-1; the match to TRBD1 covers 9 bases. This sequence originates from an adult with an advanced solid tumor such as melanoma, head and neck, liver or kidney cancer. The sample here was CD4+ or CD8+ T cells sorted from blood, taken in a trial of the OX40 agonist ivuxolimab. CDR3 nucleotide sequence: TGTGCCAGCAGTTCTCGGGACAGGGTCACTGAAGCTTTCTTT. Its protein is CASSSRDRVTEAFF.